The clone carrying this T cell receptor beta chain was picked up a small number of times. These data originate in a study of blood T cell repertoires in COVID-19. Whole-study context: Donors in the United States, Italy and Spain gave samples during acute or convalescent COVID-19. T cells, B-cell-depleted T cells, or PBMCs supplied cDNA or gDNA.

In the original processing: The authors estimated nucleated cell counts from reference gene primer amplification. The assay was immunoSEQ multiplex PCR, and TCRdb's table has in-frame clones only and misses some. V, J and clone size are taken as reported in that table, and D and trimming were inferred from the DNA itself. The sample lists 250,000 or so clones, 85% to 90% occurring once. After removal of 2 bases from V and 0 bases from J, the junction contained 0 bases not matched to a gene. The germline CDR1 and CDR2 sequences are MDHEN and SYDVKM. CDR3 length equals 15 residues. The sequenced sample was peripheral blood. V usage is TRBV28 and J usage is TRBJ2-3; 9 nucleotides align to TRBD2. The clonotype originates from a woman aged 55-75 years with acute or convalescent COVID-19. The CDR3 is CASSLLAGSTDTQYF. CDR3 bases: TGTGCCAGCAGTTTACTAGCGGGAAGCACAGATACGCAGTATTTT.